These 25 T cell receptor beta chains share one sample of origin, sequenced in a study of blood T cell repertoires in COVID-19 (dated by TCRdb to the early 2020s). Library prep was done by the immunoSEQ multiplex PCR assay. TCRdb re-hosts the immuneACCESS table, in-frame sequences only. Its copies lack some clones; in the studies checked, an unresolved V gene accounts for under half of them, and the cause for the rest is not known. This sample lists approximately 49,000 clones; 70% to 90% were detected once. Over 2.5% of the sample is held by the ten biggest clonotypes. Sample: peripheral blood. The receptors were gathered from a man in his forties or fifties with active COVID-19.

The rearrangement links TRBV21-1 to TRBJ2-7; TRBD2, the table's D call, lacks a check against the DNA. TRBV21-1 is a pseudogene locus. The length of the CDR3 is 14 residues. CDR3 amino acids: CASSKQRRYYEQYV. The DNA for the CDR3 is TGTGCCAGCAGCAAACAACGGAGGTACTACGAGCAGTACGTC.

The V and J genes are TRBV4-2 and TRBJ1-6, with D unclear. V was shortened by 0 bases and J by 9 bases, with 12 bases between the two germline ends. CDR1 is LGHNA, CDR2 YNFKEQ, per germline. The CDR3 sequence is 15 residues long. The CDR3 sequence is CASSQDEGGRSPLHF. CDR3 DNA: TGTGCCAGCAGCCAAGATGAGGGAGGGCGTTCACCCCTCCACTTT.

This clone was seen only once. This chain links TRBV3-1 (or the pseudogene TRBV3-2) with TRBJ1-1, with D uncertain. CDR1 LGHDT and CDR2 YNNKEL come from the germline V gene (reference sequence). The CDR3 extends over 12 amino acids. Trimming removed 5 bases from V and 3 bases from J, with 7 bases in between. The CDR3 DNA follows: TGTGCCAGCAGCATGCTAGACACTGAAGCTTTCTTT. The encoded protein is CASSMLDTEAFF.

The chain couples TRBV10-3 to TRBJ2-3; D remains ambiguous. Germline V gives CDR1 ENHRY, CDR2 SYGVKD. Between the trimmed V and J ends, which lost 3 bases and 2 bases, there was a span of 12 bases. This CDR3 is 15 amino acids long. The CDR3 reads CAISETLTPTDTQYF. The CDR3 coding sequence is TGTGCCATCAGTGAAACTCTTACCCCCACAGATACGCAGTATTTT.

The chain couples TRBV7-2 to TRBJ2-5; possibly TRBD2 for D (6 bases). The germline V gene encodes CDR1 SGHTA and CDR2 FQGNSA. The ends were cut back, 5 bases at V and 5 bases at J, with 18 bases in the middle. The CDR3 runs to 15 residues. Here the CDR3 DNA reads TGTGCCAGCAGCCGGTACCGGGGGAGTCAGGAGACCCAGTACTTC. Its translation is CASSRYRGSQETQYF. Complete variable domain (other parts from reference TRBV7-2 and TRBJ2-5): GAGVSQSPSNKVTEKGKDVELRCDPISGHTALYWYRQSLGQGLEFLIYFQGNSAPDKSGLPSDRFSAERTGGSVSTLTIQRTQQEDSAVYLCASSRYRGSQETQYFGPGTRLLVL.

The chain uses TRBV5-6 and TRBJ1-6; D gene ambiguous. V lost 3 bases and J 9 bases, leaving 22 bases between the germline ends. The CDR3 covers 17 residues. Germline V CDR1 and CDR2: SGHDT, YYEEEE. The CDR3 coding sequence is TGTGCCAGCAGCTCTCCCCATTCAGGAAAGGCGGGTTCACCCCTCCACTTT. Translating it yields CASSSPHSGKAGSPLHF.

Within the sample, this clone is medium-sized. The chain couples TRBV10-3 to TRBJ2-7; 7 bases match TRBD2. The CDR3 length is 14 residues. Trimming removed 6 bases from V and 5 bases from J; junction bases left unmatched: 10. Germline lookup yields CDR1 ENHRY and CDR2 SYGVKD. The CDR3 loop is CAISPVGGSDEQYV. The DNA of the CDR3 is TGTGCCATCAGCCCCGTGGGAGGGTCCGACGAGCAGTACGTC.

V gene TRBV20-1 combines with J gene TRBJ2-1; D not certain. CDR3 length equals 15 residues. Looked up from germline, CDR1 is DFQATT and CDR2 is SNEGSKA (reference sequence). V was cut by 3 bases and J by 5 bases, with 17 bases left in between. The CDR3 nucleotides are TGCAGTGCTAGTGTTGTGCGGCCTAGACACAATGAGCAGTTCTTC. It translates to CSASVVRPRHNEQFF.

The V and J genes are TRBV7-9 and TRBJ1-4, with 9 bases identical to TRBD1. This CDR3 spans 16 amino acids. Germline V lookup: CDR1 SEHNR, CDR2 FQNEAQ (reference sequence). The trim removed 0 bases at V and 6 bases at J, leaving 5 bases unmatched. CDR3 bases: TGTGCCAGCAGCTTAGCGCACAGGGGGCCGCATGAAAAACTGTTTTTT. Translated: CASSLAHRGPHEKLFF.

The rearrangement joins TRBV12-3 or TRBV12-4 to TRBJ1-1; no reliable D call. The V end lost 7 bases, the J end lost 2 bases, and 5 bases lay between the germline ends. The CDR3 spans 11 residues. The DNA of the CDR3 is TGTGCCAGCACCCTTAACACTGAAGCTTTCTTT. This gives the protein CASTLNTEAFF.

This clone was counted once. V is TRBV5-4 and J is TRBJ1-1; 10 bases align to TRBD1. The germline gives CDR1 SGHNT, CDR2 YYREEE (reference sequence). This CDR3 is 15 amino acids long. V was pared by 4 bases and J by 6 bases, with 9 bases of the junction left unmatched. CDR3 nucleotides: TGTGCCAGCAGCGGGGGGGACAGGGGTGTTTCTGAAGCTTTCTTT. As protein: CASSGGDRGVSEAFF.

The V call is TRBV6-6, the J call TRBJ2-7; 7 bases line up with TRBD1. This CDR3 is built from 14 residues. Germline V gene sequence: CDR1 MNHNY, CDR2 SVGAGI (reference sequence). J lost 0 bases, V lost 6 bases, and 5 bases had no gene match. This chain's CDR3 is CASRQRDSSYEQYF. The CDR3 region has the DNA TGTGCCAGCAGACAACGGGACAGCTCCTACGAGCAGTACTTC.

The gene calls are TRBV27 and TRBJ2-2; 8 bases are shared with TRBD2. The CDR3 loop spans 17 amino acids. V was pared by 5 bases and J by 0 bases, with 8 bases of the junction left unmatched. Looked up from germline, CDR1 is MNHEY and CDR2 is SMNVEV (reference sequence). The DNA for the CDR3 is TGTGCCAGCAGTCCCCAGCCAGCGGGAGCGAACACCGGGGAGCTGTTTTTT. Protein: CASSPQPAGANTGELFF.

The CDR3, as DNA: TGTGCCAGCAGCACCCACCTGGGACAGGGAGGGAATGAGCAGTTCTTC. It is translated as CASSTHLGQGGNEQFF. The chain links TRBV9 to TRBJ2-1, with 9 positions matching TRBD1. This CDR3 has 16 amino acids. In germline, CDR1 is SGDLS, CDR2 YYNGEE. The ends lost 4 bases at V and 7 bases at J; junction bases unmatched: 12. The full variable domain, with the rest looked up from reference TRBV9 and TRBJ2-1, is DSGVTQTPKHLITATGQRVTLRCSPRSGDLSVYWYQQSLDQGLQFLIQYYNGEERAKGNILERFSAQQFPDLHSELNLSSLELGDSALYFCASSTHLGQGGNEQFFGPGTRLTVL.

The genes are TRBV7-3 and TRBJ2-3; the D gene is possibly TRBD1 (5 bases). V was trimmed by 4 bases and J by 2 bases, leaving 10 bases between them. From germline, CDR1 is SGHTA and CDR2 FQGTGA. The CDR3 is 14 amino acids. The CDR3 loop reads CASSSDRNTDTQYF. The CDR3 region has the DNA TGTGCCAGCAGCTCCGACAGAAACACAGATACGCAGTATTTT.

This chain joins TRBV2 and TRBJ1-1, with 7 bases identical to TRBD1. Per germline, CDR1 SNHLY and CDR2 FYNNEI. The CDR3 covers 15 residues. The junction had 10 bases not matched to a gene; V was cut back by 2 bases and J by 7 bases. Here the CDR3 DNA reads TGTGCCAGCAGTGAAAGGGGGCGGTGGACAGGTGAAGCTTTCTTT. This sequence encodes CASSERGRWTGEAFF.

The chain recombines TRBV7-8 with TRBJ1-5; 7 nucleotides align to TRBD1. V gave up 5 bases and J gave up 7 bases; unmatched junction bases: 11. Germline CDR1 reads SGHVS; CDR2 reads FQNEAQ. This CDR3 comprises 15 residues. DNA for the CDR3: TGTGCCAGCAGCACAACAGGGGAGGAAAACCAGCCCCAGCATTTT. Translation gives CASSTTGEENQPQHF.

The J gene is TRBJ1-3, the V gene TRBV18; D is possibly TRBD1 (6 bases). CDR1 and CDR2 from the germline V gene are KGHSH and LQKENI. The CDR3 loop spans 15 amino acids. V dropped 5 bases and J dropped 0 bases, with 11 bases sitting between them. The CDR3 DNA sequence: TGTGCCAGCTCATTACAGGGCCCCTCTGGAAACACCATATATTTT. Protein sequence: CASSLQGPSGNTIYF.

V gene TRBV27 combines with J gene TRBJ1-5, with D tentatively TRBD1 (5 bases). Trimming stripped 4 bases from V and 1 base from J, with 14 bases between. CDR1 is MNHEY and CDR2 is SMNVEV in the germline V gene (reference sequence). The CDR3 has 16 residues. CDR3 protein: CASSWGRGTSNQPQHF. The CDR3 DNA reads as TGTGCCAGCAGTTGGGGGAGGGGAACGAGCAATCAGCCCCAGCATTTT.

The chain is built from TRBV6-5 and TRBJ1-5; 10 positions match TRBD1. This CDR3 has 14 residues. Trimming cost V 6 bases and J 7 bases; bases outside gene matches: 6. The germline V gene encodes CDR1 MNHEY and CDR2 SVGAGI. The CDR3 bases are TGTGCCAGCAGACGGACAGGGGGACTCCAGCCCCAGCATTTT. Translating it yields CASRRTGGLQPQHF.

The chain links TRBV7-2 to TRBJ2-5, with D perhaps TRBD1 (6 bases). From germline, CDR1 is SGHTA and CDR2 FQGNSA. V shed 5 bases and J shed 2 bases, with 18 bases lying between them. CDR3 length: 16 amino acids. The CDR3 DNA reads TGTGCCAGCAGCCTAAAATATCCAGGGGATCAAGAGACCCAGTACTTC. It codes for CASSLKYPGDQETQYF.

The chain uses TRBV7-9 and TRBJ2-5, with D tentatively TRBD2 (5 bases). The germline V and J ends were trimmed by 5 bases and 6 bases, with 10 bases remaining between them. In germline, CDR1 is SEHNR, CDR2 FQNEAQ (reference sequence). The CDR3 has 12 residues. This CDR3 reads CASSLLEQTQYF. CDR3 nucleotide sequence: TGTGCCAGCAGCCTACTAGAGCAGACCCAGTACTTC.

The chain joins TRBV25-1 to TRBJ1-2; no clear D gene. Germline CDR1 and CDR2: MGHDK and SYGVNS. Trimming cost V 9 bases and J 2 bases, with 13 bases left between them. The CDR3 spans 13 residues. This CDR3 reads CASSAELNYGYTF. CDR3 DNA sequence: TGTGCCAGTTCGGCAGAACTAAACTATGGCTACACCTTC.

The gene calls are TRBV27 and TRBJ1-5; D call uncertain. Germline CDR1 and CDR2: MNHEY and SMNVEV (reference sequence). CDR3 length: 14 residues. V was trimmed by 5 bases and J by 4 bases, leaving 12 bases between them. CDR3 DNA: TGTGCCAGCAGTCCCCCCGGGAGGAATCAGCCCCAGCATTTT. Amino acid sequence: CASSPPGRNQPQHF.

The chain joins TRBV29-1 to TRBJ1-4, with 7 bases aligning to TRBD1. The junction had 9 bases not matched to a gene; V was cut back by 7 bases and J by 7 bases. This CDR3 contains 13 residues. The V gene's germline CDR1 is SQVTM and CDR2 ANQGSEA. The CDR3 spells CSGGGGASEKLFF. CDR3 nucleotides: TGCAGCGGAGGAGGGGGCGCGTCTGAAAAACTGTTTTTT.